One and the same sample provided the 10 T cell receptor beta chains below, sequenced in a study of CD8 T cells in Susac syndrome. Roughly 0.45 to 1 ug RNA was reverse transcribed with random hexamers. TCRdb independently ran MiXCR on the immunoSEQ multiplex PCR reads; one entry per CDR3 protein. The table has some 200,000 distinct CDR3 sequences, about 96% seen once. The material sequenced was CD4+ T cells from PBMCs. The receptors stem from a human donor with multiple sclerosis.

This rearrangement joins TRBV30 to TRBJ1-5; no clear D gene. The CDR3 runs to 13 residues. CDR1 and CDR2 from the germline V gene are GTSNPN and SVGIG (reference sequence). The V gene lost 4 bases and the J gene lost 5 bases, with 12 bases spanning the gap. The CDR3 DNA reads as TGTGCCTGGACCCCCCCGGGAGATCAGCCCCAGCATTTT. It is translated as CAWTPPGDQPQHF.

V and J are TRBV15 and TRBJ1-6; tentative D call: TRBD1 (5 bases). V dropped 1 base and J dropped 10 bases, with 14 bases sitting between them. This CDR3 comprises 15 residues. Per the germline V gene, CDR1 is LNHNV and CDR2 is YYDKDF (reference sequence). The CDR3 DNA is TGTGCCACCAGCAGAGTTACCGGGACCGGCTCACCCCTCCACTTT. Protein sequence: CATSRVTGTGSPLHF.

The chain carries TRBV7-3 and TRBJ1-1; TRBD1 might be the D (5 bases). This CDR3 has 15 residues. V was shortened by 1 base and J by 1 base, with 10 bases between the two germline ends. CDR1 SGHTA and CDR2 FQGTGA come from the germline V gene. CDR3 bases: TGTGCCAGCAGCTTAAACGGAGGGGAGAACACTGAAGCTTTCTTT. Residues: CASSLNGGENTEAFF.

The chain is built from TRBV7-3 and TRBJ2-1; 12 bases agree with TRBD1. CDR3 size: 13 residues. Trimming at V came to 4 bases and at J to 10 bases, leaving 2 bases not matched to a gene. Germline CDR1 is SGHTA and CDR2 is FQGTGA. For the CDR3, the DNA is TGTGCCAGCAGCTCCGGGACAGGGGGCGAGCAGTTCTTC. Encoded protein: CASSSGTGGEQFF. The full variable domain, its missing parts supplied by reference TRBV7-3 and TRBJ2-1, is GAGVSQTPSNKVTEKGKYVELRCDPISGHTALYWYRQSLGQGPEFLIYFQGTGAADDSGLPNDRFFAVRPEGSVSTLKIQRTERGDSAVYLCASSSGTGGEQFFGPGTRLTVL.

This clonotype was detected only a few times. The V gene is TRBV18, the J gene TRBJ2-3; D not certain. The CDR3 is 15 amino acids. V dropped 4 bases and J dropped 0 bases, with 11 bases sitting between them. Germline CDR1 reads KGHSH; CDR2 reads LQKENI. The DNA of the CDR3 is TGTGCCAGCTCACGTTGGACGGCGAGCACAGATACGCAGTATTTT. This translates into CASSRWTASTDTQYF.

The V call is TRBV3-1, the J call TRBJ1-5; possibly TRBD1 for D (5 bases). This CDR3 spans 13 amino acids. In germline, CDR1 is LGHDT, CDR2 YNNKEL (reference sequence). Between the trimmed V and J ends, which lost 1 base and 7 bases, there was a span of 8 bases. The chain's CDR3 is CASSQGGLQPQHF. The CDR3 DNA sequence: TGTGCCAGCAGCCAAGGGGGGTTGCAGCCCCAGCATTTT.

The V call is TRBV30, the J call TRBJ1-5; D perhaps matches TRBD1 (5 bases). The V end was cut by 2 bases, the J end by 11 bases, with 13 bases between. The CDR3 is 12 residues long. Looked up from germline, CDR1 is GTSNPN and CDR2 is SVGIG (reference sequence). CDR3 bases: TGTGCCTGGAGTTCCCCGGGACTTGCCCAGCATTTT. Protein product: CAWSSPGLAQHF.

The rearrangement uses TRBV30 and TRBJ1-4; a possible D gene is TRBD1 (5 bases). CDR1 is GTSNPN and CDR2 is SVGIG in the germline V gene (reference sequence). Trimming left V 8 bases short and J 5 bases short, with 12 bases between. This CDR3 comprises 12 residues. The CDR3 protein is CARSRTNEKLFF. CDR3 bases: TGTGCCCGTAGCCGGACAAATGAAAAACTGTTTTTT.

The chain uses TRBV30 and TRBJ2-1; 7 bases fit TRBD1. Losses at the gene ends were 0 bases for V and 9 bases for J; bases not matched to a gene: 5. The CDR3 covers 13 residues. Looked up from germline, CDR1 is GTSNPN and CDR2 is SVGIG (reference sequence). The CDR3 coding sequence is TGTGCCTGGAGTGTACAAGGGGGCGGTGAGCAGTTCTTC. It codes for CAWSVQGGGEQFF.

The chain has TRBV29-1 and TRBJ2-2, with 8 nucleotides matching TRBD2. CDR3 length: 14 amino acids. From germline, CDR1 is SQVTM and CDR2 ANQGSEA. With V trimmed by 4 bases and J by 3 bases, 4 bases remained unmatched. DNA for the CDR3: TGCAGCGTTGTCGGGAGGGTCGACACCGGGGAGCTGTTTTTT. Amino acids: CSVVGRVDTGELFF.